The clone carrying this TCR beta chain was picked up a small number of times. This CDR3 has 16 residues. V lost 1 base and J 0 bases, leaving 10 bases between the germline ends. Germline V gene data show CDR1 as SEHNR and CDR2 as FQNEAQ (reference sequence). This entry comes from a study of blood T cell repertoires in COVID-19. The wider study: Donors in the United States, Italy and Spain gave samples during acute or convalescent COVID-19. Sample material is recorded as cDNA or gDNA derived from T cells, B-cell-depleted T cells, or PBMCs.

Methods used by the authors: Amplification of reference gene primers provided the estimated nucleated cell counts. The repertoire was sequenced with immunoSEQ multiplex PCR; TCRdb's copy has only in-frame clones and lacks some. V, J and clone size are taken as reported in that table, and D and trimming were inferred from the DNA itself. The sample contains roughly 190,000 clones, approximately 85% of which appear only once. The clonotype originates from a woman aged 55-75 years with acute or convalescent COVID-19. V and J are TRBV7-9 and TRBJ2-1; D might be TRBD2 (5 bases). Sequences were obtained from peripheral blood. The CDR3 region has the DNA TGTGCCAGCAGCTTAGAAAGCGGACTCTCCTACAATGAGCAGTTCTTC. Amino acid sequence: CASSLESGLSYNEQFF. The full variable domain, rest sourced from reference TRBV7-9 and TRBJ2-1, is DTGVSQNPRHKITKRGQNVTFRCDPISEHNRLYWYRQTLGQGPEFLTYFQNEAQLEKSRLLSDRFSAERPKGSFSTLEIQRTEQGDSAMYLCASSLESGLSYNEQFFGPGTRLTVL.